This T cell receptor (beta chain) was identified in a study of blood T cell repertoires in COVID-19. The germline CDR1 and CDR2 sequences are SGHTA and FQGNSA. V was shortened by 4 bases and J by 0 bases, with 12 bases between the two germline ends. This CDR3 is 15 amino acids long. The repertoire was sequenced with immunoSEQ multiplex PCR; TCRdb's copy has only in-frame clones and lacks some. The repertoire consists of roughly 180,000 clones, with 82% occurring once and the leading ten covering 18%. The chain joins TRBV7-2 to TRBJ1-1; TRBD1 might be the D (6 bases). The clonotype originates from a man in his sixties who had recovered from COVID-19. Sequencing used PBMCs or T cells enriched from blood (not recorded which). In DNA form, the CDR3 reads TGTGCCAGCAGCTCCCCGGGACATCTGAACACTGAAGCTTTCTTT. Its translation: CASSSPGHLNTEAFF.